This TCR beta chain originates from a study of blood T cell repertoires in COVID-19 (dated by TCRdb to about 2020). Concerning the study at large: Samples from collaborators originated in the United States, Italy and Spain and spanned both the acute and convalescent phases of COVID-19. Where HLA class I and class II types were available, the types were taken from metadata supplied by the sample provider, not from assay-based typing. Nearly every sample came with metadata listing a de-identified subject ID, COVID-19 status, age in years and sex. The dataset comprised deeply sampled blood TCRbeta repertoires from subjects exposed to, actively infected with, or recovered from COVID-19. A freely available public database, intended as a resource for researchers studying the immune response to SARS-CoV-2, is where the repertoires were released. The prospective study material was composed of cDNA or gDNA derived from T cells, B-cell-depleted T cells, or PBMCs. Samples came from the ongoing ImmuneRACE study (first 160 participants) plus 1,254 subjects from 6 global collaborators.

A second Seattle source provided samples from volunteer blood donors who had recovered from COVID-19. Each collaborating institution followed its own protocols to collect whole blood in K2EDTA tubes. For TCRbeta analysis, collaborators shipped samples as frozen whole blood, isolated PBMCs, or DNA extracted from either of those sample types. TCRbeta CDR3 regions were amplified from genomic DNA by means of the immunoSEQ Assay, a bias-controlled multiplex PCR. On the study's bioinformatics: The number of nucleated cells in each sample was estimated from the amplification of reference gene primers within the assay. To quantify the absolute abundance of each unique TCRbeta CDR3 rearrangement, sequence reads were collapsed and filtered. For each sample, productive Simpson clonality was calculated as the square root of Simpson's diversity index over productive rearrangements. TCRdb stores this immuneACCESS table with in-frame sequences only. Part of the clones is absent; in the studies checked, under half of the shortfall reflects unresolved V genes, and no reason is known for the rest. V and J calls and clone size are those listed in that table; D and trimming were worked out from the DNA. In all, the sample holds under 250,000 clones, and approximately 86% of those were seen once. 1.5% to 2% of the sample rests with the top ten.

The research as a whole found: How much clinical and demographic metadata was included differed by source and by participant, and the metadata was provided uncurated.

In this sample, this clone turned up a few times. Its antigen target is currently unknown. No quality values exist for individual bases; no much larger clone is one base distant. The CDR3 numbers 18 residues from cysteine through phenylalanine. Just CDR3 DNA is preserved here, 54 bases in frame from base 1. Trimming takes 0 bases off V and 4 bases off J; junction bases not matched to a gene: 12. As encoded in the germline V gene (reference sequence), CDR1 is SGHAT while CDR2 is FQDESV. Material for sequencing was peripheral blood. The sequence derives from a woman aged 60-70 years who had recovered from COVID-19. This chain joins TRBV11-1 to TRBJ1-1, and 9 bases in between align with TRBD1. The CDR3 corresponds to CASSLAGTGWRRGTEAFF. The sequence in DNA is TGTGCCAGCAGCTTAGCTGGGACAGGGTGGCGGAGGGGCACTGAAGCTTTCTTT.